Sequencing of this T cell receptor beta chain was carried out in a study of tumor and adjacent non-tumor tissue in lung cancer. Three rounds of nested PCR, following a modified ARM-PCR protocol, produced the TCRbeta library. TCRdb ran MiXCR on the multiplex PCR reads and lists one entry per CDR3 protein. This table holds under 80,000 distinct CDR3 sequences, about 77% found once. Study conclusions and caveats: Normal lung showed higher cumulative top 100 clone frequency than tumor.

The template was RNA from unsorted bulk tissue. More than 3 cm separated this lung sample from the edge of the tumor. A word on this clonotype: What it recognizes is unknown. A junction end diverges from the germline sequence, so it may reflect a read error.

The germline V gene encodes CDR1 SNHLY and CDR2 FYNNEI. This CDR3 is 12 amino acids long. The rearrangement uses TRBV2 and TRBJ2-7, with 8 bases fitting TRBD1. Specimen: distant non-tumor lung tissue. The TCR comes from a man aged 55 to 69 with non-small cell lung cancer. The CDR3 region is CASSAGGYEQNF. The CDR3 DNA reads TGTGCCAGCAGTGCAGGGGGCTACGAGCAGAACTTC.